Listed below are T cell receptor beta chains from one sample, sequenced in a study of OX40 agonist ivuxolimab in advanced cancers. Assay: immunoSEQ multiplex PCR; the TCRdb copy retains only in-frame clones and omits some. The sample carries roughly 32,000 clones, roughly 87% recorded once. This sample comprised CD4+ or CD8+ T cells sorted from blood, obtained in a trial of the OX40 agonist ivuxolimab. These receptors were taken from an adult with an advanced solid tumor such as melanoma, head and neck, liver or kidney cancer. Both conserved end residues are part of each CDR3. The order of the fields is J gene, D gene, clone size, V gene, CDR3 DNA, CDR3 protein. The D gene is left open where the match is weak. Size tells how often a clone was seen (once, few, many) or the class of an expanded clone, and some rows leave it out.

TRBJ1-5	.	.	TRBV7-9	TGTGCCAGCAGCTTAGTCGGGAGCCAGCCCCAGCATTTT	CASSLVGSQPQHF
TRBJ2-1	.	.	TRBV27	TGTGCCTCGAGGGGAATTTCCTACAATGAGCAGTTCTTC	CASRGISYNEQFF
TRBJ2-7	.	.	TRBV9	TGTGCCAGCAGCGTAGGGGCAGCCGACACCTACGAGCAGTACTTC	CASSVGAADTYEQYF
TRBJ2-7	.	.	TRBV7-9	TGTGCCAGCAGCGCTAGCGAAAAGTCCTACGAGCAGTACTTC	CASSASEKSYEQYF
TRBJ1-4	.	.	TRBV5-8	TGTGCCAGCTCATGGACGGGAGAAGAAAAACTGTTTTTT	CASSWTGEEKLFF
TRBJ2-1	.	.	TRBV4-1	TGCGCCAGCAGCCATTACAATGAGCAGTTCTTC	CASSHYNEQFF
TRBJ1-1	.	many	TRBV7-9	TGTGCCAGCAGCACGGACGGCCTTGAAGCTTTCTTT	CASSTDGLEAFF
TRBJ1-1	.	once	TRBV28	TGTGCCAGCAGTTTTGGAGGGGAATTGAACACTGAAGCTTTCTTT	CASSFGGELNTEAFF
TRBJ1-1	.	.	TRBV14	TGTGCCAGCAGCCAAATGGGGGCCTTGAGCACTGAAGCTTTCTTT	CASSQMGALSTEAFF
TRBJ2-7	.	.	TRBV5-1	TGCGCCAGCAGCTTGGGGAGGTCCTACGAGCAGTACTTC	CASSLGRSYEQYF
TRBJ2-3	TRBD1	.	TRBV5-6	TGTGCCAGCAGCCTCGACAGGGGGCAGGCAGATACGCAGTATTTT	CASSLDRGQADTQYF
TRBJ1-2	.	.	TRBV5-6	TGTGCCAGCAGCTTGGAGGACAGCCTCTTAGCTAACTATGGCTACACCTTC	CASSLEDSLLANYGYTF
TRBJ2-3	.	.	TRBV18	TGTGCCAGCTCACCACCGCCGGGTGGGAGCACAGATACGCAGTATTTT	CASSPPPGGSTDTQYF
TRBJ2-7	.	.	TRBV28	TGTGCCAGCGTCCCCGGGGGATCTGCCTACGAGCAGTACTTC	CASVPGGSAYEQYF
TRBJ2-1	TRBD2	.	TRBV11-3	TGTGCCAGCAGCCCCAGCGGGGGTGGCAATGAGCAGTTCTTC	CASSPSGGGNEQFF
TRBJ2-2	.	.	TRBV9	TGTGCCAGCAGCGTCGGTCCGGTGGGCCCACCGAACACCGGGGAGCTGTTTTTT	CASSVGPVGPPNTGELFF
TRBJ2-7	.	once	TRBV29-1	TGCAGCGTTCTTCCGGGGGTCCACGAGCAGTACTTC	CSVLPGVHEQYF
TRBJ2-7	TRBD2	.	TRBV27	TGTGCCAGCAGTTTCGCGGGGGGGACCTACGAGCAGTACTTC	CASSFAGGTYEQYF
TRBJ2-1	.	.	TRBV27	TGTGCCAGCGGGCTTTTCTCCTACAATGAGCAGTTCTTC	CASGLFSYNEQFF
TRBJ2-7	.	.	TRBV28	TGTGCCAGCAGTTTAGCGGAGCCCTACGAGCAGTACTTC	CASSLAEPYEQYF
TRBJ2-3	TRBD2	.	TRBV4-2	TGTGCCAGCAGCGACTATCACGAGCGGGAGATCGGCACAGATACGCAGTATTTT	CASSDYHEREIGTDTQYF
TRBJ2-3	.	.	TRBV19	TGTGCCAGTAGTATCCTGGCTTTGGCAGATACGCAGTATTTT	CASSILALADTQYF
TRBJ1-6	.	many	TRBV6-5	TGTGCCAGCAGTTACGGGTCCCCTAATTCACCCCTCCACTTT	CASSYGSPNSPLHF
TRBJ2-1	.	.	TRBV11-2	TGTGCCAGCAACGGGGCGATGAGCTCCTACAATGAGCAGTTCTTC	CASNGAMSSYNEQFF
TRBJ2-5	TRBD2	.	TRBV7-6	TGTGCCAGCAGCTACTATGGCCCGGGGGGGCAAGAGACCCAGTACTTC	CASSYYGPGGQETQYF
TRBJ2-1	.	.	TRBV9	TGTGCCAGCAGCGTAAAGGGACATGGGTACAATGAGCAGTTCTTC	CASSVKGHGYNEQFF
TRBJ2-7	.	once	TRBV13	TGTGCCAGCAGCCCCCGACCCCACGAGCAGTACTTC	CASSPRPHEQYF
TRBJ2-7	.	.	TRBV6-5	TGTGCCAGCAGTTACTCCTCCGGGACTGTCACCTACGAGCAGTACTTC	CASSYSSGTVTYEQYF
TRBJ1-5	.	.	TRBV6-5	TGTGCCAGCAGTTTGGCCGGGACTAGCAATCAGCCCCAGCATTTT	CASSLAGTSNQPQHF
TRBJ2-7	.	few	TRBV5-6	TGTGCCAGCAGCTCGGCAGGGCGAGGGTCCTACGAGCAGTACTTC	CASSSAGRGSYEQYF
TRBJ2-7	.	.	TRBV27	TGTGCCAGCAGCGGACTTCCCATTTCCTACGAGCAGTACTTC	CASSGLPISYEQYF
TRBJ1-2	TRBD1	few	TRBV28	TGTGCCAGCACTCTACCGGGGACAGGGAATGGCTACACCTTC	CASTLPGTGNGYTF
TRBJ2-1	.	.	TRBV15	TGTGCCACCAGCAGAGATCACCGGACCTCCAGCTCCTACAATGAGCAGTTCTTC	CATSRDHRTSSSYNEQFF
TRBJ2-1	.	.	TRBV2	TGTGCCAGCAGTGACGGGGAAGACTCCTACAATGAGCAGTTCTTC	CASSDGEDSYNEQFF
TRBJ2-5	TRBD2	.	TRBV27	TGTGCCAGCAGTCTGGGACTAGCGGTCCCACAAGAGACCCAGTACTTC	CASSLGLAVPQETQYF
TRBJ2-2	.	.	TRBV11-2	TGTGCCAGCAGCCCTTCGTTCATCGGATGGGAGCTGTTTTTT	CASSPSFIGWELFF
TRBJ1-1	TRBD1	.	TRBV27	TGTGCCAGCAGTATTACGACAGGGTTCACTGAAGCTTTCTTT	CASSITTGFTEAFF
TRBJ2-1	TRBD2	.	TRBV15	TGTGCCACCAGCAGAGGTAGCGGGGGGCTCTACAATGAGCAGTTCTTC	CATSRGSGGLYNEQFF
TRBJ2-6	.	.	TRBV2	TGTGCCAGCAGTGAAGCTGGGGCCAACGTCCTGACTTTC	CASSEAGANVLTF
TRBJ2-3	.	.	TRBV6-5	TGTGCCAGCAGTTCCGGACAGCCTCTGGATACGCAGTATTTT	CASSSGQPLDTQYF
TRBJ1-5	TRBD1	.	TRBV30	TGTGCCTGGAGTGTACGAAGGACAGGGAGGCAGCCCCAGCATTTT	CAWSVRRTGRQPQHF
TRBJ1-2	.	few	TRBV4-1	TGCGCCAGCAGCCAAGATCGAGGGTCTTATGGCTACACCTTC	CASSQDRGSYGYTF
TRBJ2-2	TRBD2	.	TRBV27	TGTGCCAGCAGTTGGACTAGCGGGGGCCGGGGCGGGGAGCTGTTTTTT	CASSWTSGGRGGELFF
TRBJ1-4	.	.	TRBV5-4	TGTGCCAGCAGCTTGCCGCCCCCGGACGGGGTGGGGGAAAAACTGTTTTTT	CASSLPPPDGVGEKLFF
TRBJ2-7	TRBD1	.	TRBV7-6	TGTGCCAGCAGCTTAGGTAGACAGGGAAACTACGAGCAGTACTTC	CASSLGRQGNYEQYF
TRBJ2-1	TRBD2	.	TRBV28	TGTGCCAGCAGTCCCCTAGATCTCACCCTAGCGGGAGAATACAATGAGCAGTTCTTC	CASSPLDLTLAGEYNEQFF
TRBJ2-1	TRBD1	.	TRBV5-1	TGCGCCAGCAGCTCTCCGGGACAGGGCTACAATGAGCAGTTCTTC	CASSSPGQGYNEQFF
TRBJ2-2	TRBD2	.	TRBV2	TGTGCCATATTAGCGGGGGCCGACACCGGGGAGCTGTTTTTT	CAILAGADTGELFF
TRBJ2-2	TRBD1	.	TRBV2	TGTGCCAGAAGGGGGCCGGGCACCGGGGAGCTGTTTTTT	CARRGPGTGELFF
TRBJ2-7	.	.	TRBV19	TGTGCCAGTAGTTTCGGAAACCCGATGGCCTACGAGCAGTACTTC	CASSFGNPMAYEQYF
TRBJ1-5	.	.	TRBV6-1	TGTGCCAGCAGACGGACAGTTAATCAGCCCCAGCATTTT	CASRRTVNQPQHF
TRBJ1-5	.	.	TRBV6-1	TGTGCCAGCAATGCCCGCAATCAGCCCCAGCATTTT	CASNARNQPQHF
TRBJ1-1	.	.	TRBV6-4	TGTGCCAGCAGTGACAGTTTGAACACTGAAGCTTTCTTT	CASSDSLNTEAFF
TRBJ2-7	.	.	TRBV6-5	TGTGCCAGCAGTTCCCGGCCAGGGGTCTACGAGCAGTACTTC	CASSSRPGVYEQYF
TRBJ2-7	.	once	TRBV11-2	TGTGCCAGCAGCTTCAGGGTTGACGAGCAGTACTTC	CASSFRVDEQYF